This section outlines one TCR beta chain sequence together with its context. Profiling relied on immunoSEQ multiplex PCR, and the TCRdb table lists in-frame clones only, not all of them. The sample holds about 130,000 clones; 70% to 75% are singletons and the top ten take 4.5% to 6%. This CDR3 is built from 17 residues. Unmatched junction bases numbered 10, after V lost 5 bases and J lost 0 bases. Germline values: CDR1 SGHTA, CDR2 FQGTGA. This entry comes from a study of blood T cell repertoires in COVID-19. As for the study in general: Sites in the United States, Italy and Spain provided acute and convalescent COVID-19 samples.

Sample: peripheral blood. V gene TRBV7-3 combines with J gene TRBJ2-1; 7 nucleotides match TRBD2. The sequence derives from a man older than 75 with COVID-19, enrolled during active disease. CDR3 amino acids: CASSPRARGDSYNEQFF. The CDR3 DNA follows: TGTGCCAGCAGCCCCCGTGCCCGGGGGGACTCCTACAATGAGCAGTTCTTC.